A single sample gave rise to the 28 T cell receptor beta chains below, sequenced in a study of OX40 agonist ivuxolimab in advanced cancers. Here immunoSEQ multiplex PCR was the method, and the copy in TCRdb shows in-frame clones only, minus some. The repertoire holds around 90,000 clones, with roughly 84% as singletons. The specimen comprised CD4+ or CD8+ T cells sorted from blood, sampled in a trial of the OX40 agonist ivuxolimab. All receptors derive from an adult with an advanced solid tumor such as melanoma, head and neck, liver or kidney cancer.

This clone was recorded only once. For the CDR3, the DNA is TGTGCCAGCAGCGCTGTACCGGGAGGACCTGTGGCTTTCTTT. Its protein product is CASSAVPGGPVAFF. The chain links TRBV9 to TRBJ1-1; D call uncertain. With 3 bases removed from V and 11 bases from J, the gap between germline ends came to 20 bases. Per germline, CDR1 SGDLS and CDR2 YYNGEE. This CDR3 is 14 amino acids long.

This clone was picked up a small number of times. This rearrangement joins TRBV5-6 to TRBJ2-2; possible D gene TRBD1, 6 bases. CDR3 length equals 14 residues. Per germline, CDR1 SGHDT and CDR2 YYEEEE. V lost 4 bases, J lost 5 bases, and 12 bases lay in between. In nucleotides, the CDR3 is TGTGCCAGCAGCCCAGGGGTGTTTACCGGGGAGCTGTTTTTT. Protein: CASSPGVFTGELFF.

The chain couples TRBV25-1 to TRBJ2-5; 7 bases fit TRBD2. Trimming removed 1 base from V and 0 bases from J; junction bases left unmatched: 5. CDR3 length: 16 residues. Germline V gives CDR1 MGHDK, CDR2 SYGVNS. CDR3 protein: CASSEFGSGYQETQYF. In nucleotides, the CDR3 is TGTGCCAGCAGTGAATTCGGTAGCGGGTACCAAGAGACCCAGTACTTC.

The chain couples TRBV7-9 to TRBJ2-5; D could derive from TRBD1 or TRBD2 (5 bases each). CDR1 and CDR2 (germline): SEHNR, FQNEAQ (reference sequence). CDR3 length: 16 amino acids. Trimming removed 6 bases from V and 4 bases from J, with 21 bases in between. As DNA, the CDR3 is TGTGCCAGCAGGCCAACCTGGGACCTAGCTCGAGAGACCCAGTACTTC. Amino acid sequence: CASRPTWDLARETQYF.

The chain combines TRBV15 with TRBJ1-5; no clear D gene. Trimming removed 5 bases at V and 5 bases at J, with 13 bases between. The germline gives CDR1 LNHNV, CDR2 YYDKDF (reference sequence). This CDR3 comprises 14 residues. The CDR3 DNA reads TGTGCCACCAGCCGCTGGGGTCCCGATCAGCCCCAGCATTTT. Its translation: CATSRWGPDQPQHF. Full variable domain (rest looked up from reference TRBV15 and TRBJ1-5): DAMVIQNPRYQVTQFGKPVTLSCSQTLNHNVMYWYQQKSSQAPKLLFHYYDKDFNNEADTPDNFQSRRPNTSFCFLDIRSPGLGDTAMYLCATSRWGPDQPQHFGDGTRLSIL.

This chain uses TRBV2 with TRBJ2-4; maybe TRBD2 (6 bases). Trimming took 11 bases from V and 5 from J, leaving 10 bases between them. Germline V gene lookup returns CDR1 SNHLY and CDR2 FYNNEI. This CDR3 comprises 11 residues. The CDR3 sequence is CAGGIQNIQYF. CDR3 bases: TGTGCCGGAGGGATTCAAAACATTCAGTACTTC.

V gene TRBV5-6 combines with J gene TRBJ1-1; TRBD1 matches 7 bases. V was pared by 7 bases and J by 7 bases, with 4 bases of the junction left unmatched. Germline CDR1 reads SGHDT; CDR2 reads YYEEEE. The CDR3 runs to 11 residues. CDR3 protein: CASRRDSEAFF. Here the CDR3 DNA reads TGTGCCAGCCGCCGGGACAGTGAAGCTTTCTTT. Based on the CDR3 plus reference TRBV5-6 and TRBJ1-1, the full variable domain is DAGVTQSPTHLIKTRGQQVTLRCSPKSGHDTVSWYQQALGQGPQFIFQYYEEEERQRGNFPDRFSGHQFPNYSSELNVNALLLGDSALYLCASRRDSEAFFGQGTRLTVV.

The gene calls are TRBV11-2 and TRBJ2-3; 11 bases are shared with TRBD2. Trimming cost V 5 bases and J 0 bases; bases outside gene matches: 4. CDR1 and CDR2 (germline): SGHAT, FQNNGV. The CDR3 is made up of 16 amino acids. DNA for the CDR3: TGTGCCAGCAGCCTAAGGACTAGCGGGAGCACAGATACGCAGTATTTT. Translating gives CASSLRTSGSTDTQYF.

CDR3 loop: CASSPQQGSTDTQYF. The CDR3 DNA reads as TGCGCCAGCAGCCCCCAACAGGGAAGCACAGATACGCAGTATTTT. The rearrangement links TRBV5-1 to TRBJ2-3, with D perhaps TRBD1 (6 bases). Germline V gives CDR1 SGHRS, CDR2 YFSETQ. V was cut by 4 bases and J by 0 bases, with 12 bases left in between. This CDR3 comprises 15 residues.

V gene TRBV7-6 combines with J gene TRBJ2-7; possible D gene TRBD1, 6 bases. Germline CDR1 is SGHVS and CDR2 is FNYEAQ. The V and J ends lost 5 bases and 0 bases respectively, with 14 bases between them. The CDR3 length is 15 residues. For the CDR3, the DNA is TGTGCCAGCAGCCCCGGTACAGGGAGCTCCTACGAGCAGTACTTC. It codes for CASSPGTGSSYEQYF.

CDR3 sequence reads: CASSERPGILYEQYF. Written as DNA, the CDR3 is TGTGCCAGCAGTGAAAGGCCAGGGATCCTCTACGAGCAGTACTTC. This chain connects TRBV6-1 to TRBJ2-7; a possible D gene is TRBD1 (5 bases). Germline CDR1 is MNHNS and CDR2 is SASEGT. This CDR3 has 15 amino acids. V was clipped by 2 bases and J by 3 bases, with 14 bases between them.

This chain uses TRBV6-4 with TRBJ1-6; unclear D gene. The length of the CDR3 is 14 residues. The ends were cut back, 4 bases at V and 8 bases at J, with 12 bases in the middle. Germline loops: CDR1 MRHNA, CDR2 SNTAGT. As DNA, the CDR3 is TGTGCCAGCAGTGCCCTCGGATCGGATTCACCCCTCCACTTT. This codes for CASSALGSDSPLHF.

The chain uses TRBV18 and TRBJ1-3; TRBD1 matches 7 bases. CDR1 is KGHSH and CDR2 is LQKENI in the germline V gene. V was pared by 6 bases and J by 0 bases, with 8 bases of the junction left unmatched. CDR3 length: 16 residues. In DNA form, the CDR3 reads TGTGCCAGCTCCCAGTCCGGGACAGTCTCTGGAAACACCATATATTTT. Residues: CASSQSGTVSGNTIYF.

The chain carries TRBV2 and TRBJ2-5; 15 bases agree with TRBD2. Germline V lookup: CDR1 SNHLY, CDR2 FYNNEI. The CDR3 spans 15 residues. V gave up 4 bases and J gave up 7 bases; unmatched junction bases: 4. The CDR3 DNA reads TGTGCCAGCAGTGGGACTAGCGGGGGGGCGGGGACCCAGTACTTC. Amino acids: CASSGTSGGAGTQYF.

V usage is TRBV5-5 and J usage is TRBJ2-7; D is perhaps TRBD1 (5 bases). Germline V CDR1 and CDR2: SGHKS, YYEKEE (reference sequence). V was cut by 0 bases and J by 4 bases, with 11 bases left in between. The CDR3 contains 14 residues. CDR3 nucleotide sequence: TGTGCCAGCAGCTTGGCCGCCAGGGTTTACGAGCAGTACTTC. Its translation is CASSLAARVYEQYF.

The chain employs TRBV10-2 and TRBJ2-3; D gene uncertain. V was trimmed by 6 bases and J by 3 bases, leaving 10 bases between them. The CDR3 runs to 13 residues. The germline V gene encodes CDR1 WSHSY and CDR2 SAAADI. CDR3 loop: CASSRVRTDTQYF. The DNA for the CDR3 is TGCGCCAGCAGCCGCGTTCGTACAGATACGCAGTATTTT.

The chain employs TRBV7-3 and TRBJ1-1, with a tentative D call TRBD1 (5 bases). V was clipped by 5 bases and J by 5 bases, with 18 bases between them. Germline CDR1 reads SGHTA; CDR2 reads FQGTGA. This CDR3 spans 15 amino acids. This chain's CDR3 is CASSPRSGPGTEAFF. The CDR3 DNA reads as TGTGCCAGCAGCCCCAGGTCAGGGCCTGGGACTGAAGCTTTCTTT.

V and J are TRBV5-6 and TRBJ1-2; 8 nucleotides agree with TRBD1. CDR1 is SGHDT and CDR2 is YYEEEE in the germline V gene. J lost 2 bases, V lost 0 bases, and 6 bases had no gene match. The CDR3 has 16 amino acids. CDR3 residues: CASSLGAGGQNYGYTF. The CDR3 coding sequence is TGTGCCAGCAGCTTGGGGGCAGGGGGCCAGAACTATGGCTACACCTTC.

This chain links TRBV6-5 with TRBJ2-3; a weak D match, TRBD2 (6 bases). CDR1 MNHEY and CDR2 SVGAGI come from the germline V gene. CDR3 length equals 15 residues. Trimming stripped 6 bases from V and 5 bases from J, with 18 bases between. CDR3 protein: CASRPSGRGKDTQYF. The CDR3, as DNA: TGTGCCAGCAGGCCTTCTGGGCGGGGTAAAGATACGCAGTATTTT.

The chain carries TRBV6-6 and TRBJ1-2; 8 bases align to TRBD1. CDR3 size: 13 residues. Losses at the gene ends were 6 bases for V and 8 bases for J; bases not matched to a gene: 8. CDR1 MNHNY and CDR2 SVGAGI come from the germline V gene (reference sequence). CDR3 in DNA: TGTGCCAGCAGCTCCCGGGGGACAGGAGGCTACACCTTC. The encoded protein is CASSSRGTGGYTF.

The chain couples TRBV2 to TRBJ1-2; 7 nucleotides line up with TRBD1. Trimming took 3 bases from V and 4 from J; bases not matched to a gene: 2. CDR1 is SNHLY, CDR2 FYNNEI, per germline. The CDR3 runs 13 residues. The CDR3 sequence is CASSDGDSYGYTF. DNA for the CDR3: TGTGCCAGCAGTGATGGGGACAGCTATGGCTACACCTTC.

The chain uses TRBV19 and TRBJ1-1, with 9 bases identical to TRBD1. This CDR3 has 14 residues. The junction had 7 bases not matched to a gene; V was cut back by 6 bases and J by 5 bases. Per germline, CDR1 LNHDA and CDR2 SQIVND (reference sequence). CDR3 loop: CASRLTGGRTEAFF. The CDR3 DNA sequence: TGTGCCAGTAGGCTGACAGGGGGACGGACTGAAGCTTTCTTT.

The J gene is TRBJ1-1, the V gene TRBV7-8; the D is unclear. The CDR3 runs 13 residues. Germline CDR1 and CDR2: SGHVS and FQNEAQ. V gave up 1 base and J gave up 6 bases, with 9 bases separating them. The CDR3 region is CASSLGFRSEAFF. The CDR3 DNA follows: TGTGCCAGCAGCTTAGGTTTTCGGTCTGAAGCTTTCTTT.

V usage is TRBV4-1 and J usage is TRBJ1-1; no clear D. Trimming pared 0 bases from V and 4 bases from J, leaving 9 bases between. Looked up from germline, CDR1 is MGHRA and CDR2 is YSYEKL. There are 14 residues in the CDR3. The CDR3 spells CASSQDLVSTEAFF. CDR3 nucleotides: TGCGCCAGCAGCCAAGATCTCGTTAGCACTGAAGCTTTCTTT.

The chain recombines TRBV6-1 with TRBJ2-5; TRBD1 aligns across 9 bases. Germline assignment: CDR1 MNHNS and CDR2 SASEGT. The V gene end was trimmed by 5 bases and the J gene end by 4 bases; junction bases not matched to a gene: 8. The CDR3 is 15 residues long. CDR3 DNA sequence: TGTGCCAGCAGTCGGGACAGGGCAAGGGGAGAGACCCAGTACTTC. It encodes CASSRDRARGETQYF.

V is TRBV30 and J is TRBJ1-1; TRBD1 agrees at 11 bases. Germline-derived CDR1 and CDR2 are GTSNPN and SVGIG (reference sequence). The CDR3 is 15 amino acids. V trimming: 3 bases; J trimming: 3 bases; junction bases outside the gene matches: 6. The CDR3 DNA follows: TGTGCCTGGAGCCCGGACAGGGGGCCGTACACTGAAGCTTTCTTT. Amino acid sequence: CAWSPDRGPYTEAFF.

The gene calls are TRBV2 and TRBJ1-5; no clear D gene. The CDR3 runs to 15 residues. Germline V lookup: CDR1 SNHLY, CDR2 FYNNEI. The V end lost 4 bases, the J end lost 0 bases, and 10 bases lay between the germline ends. CDR3 nucleotides: TGTGCCAGCAGTGGGGGTTCTTATAGCAATCAGCCCCAGCATTTT. Translated: CASSGGSYSNQPQHF.

The J gene is TRBJ2-2, the V gene TRBV6-5, with 10 positions matching TRBD2. The CDR3 is made up of 14 amino acids. Germline assignment: CDR1 MNHEY and CDR2 SVGAGI. Trimming removed 8 bases from V and 8 bases from J; junction bases left unmatched: 8. Here the CDR3 DNA reads TGTGCCAGCGCAAGCGGGGGGGCCTCAGGGGAGCTGTTTTTT. It encodes CASASGGASGELFF.